This entry concerns a single TCR beta chain. Its antigen is unidentified. TCRdb re-derived calls from the reads in MiXCR, one entry per CDR3 protein. The sample lists around 900,000 distinct CDR3 sequences, less than 40% seen once, with about 14% in the top ten. The data derive from a study of T cell repertoires in cytomegalovirus infection. Study-wide context: HLA-B-restricted CMV epitopes that are well studied were used alongside recently identified HLA-C-restricted ones. In public TCR beta signatures, there were indications of both CMV infection and matching HLA type. Findings and limits, study-wide: CMV-specific TCR beta clonotypes restricted by HLA-C were the ones dominating the ex vivo response.

Looked up from germline, CDR1 is MNHEY and CDR2 is SVGAGI. The CDR3 contains 12 residues. Trimming cost V 10 bases and J 2 bases, with 9 bases left between them. The clonotype comes from a human donor in good health (CMV status not recorded). Some clones in this sample may be carry-over from other donors' samples. The chain carries TRBV6-5 and TRBJ1-5; unclear D gene. Here the sequenced sample was cultured CD8+ T cells from PBMCs, taken from culture after CMV antigen stimulation. The CDR3 protein is CAMSPGNQPQHF. CDR3 in DNA: TGTGCCATGTCGCCTGGCAATCAGCCCCAGCATTTT.